This TCR beta chain came from a study of CD8+ T cells in alopecia areata. cDNA serving as the sequencing template came from extracted, reverse transcribed RNA. Clones were read by immunoSEQ multiplex PCR, and TCRdb kept only the in-frame ones, dropping some. This table holds 150,000 to 200,000 clones, roughly 66% found once. This clone has more than one count but fewer than ten. V lost 0 bases and J 8 bases, leaving 10 bases between the germline ends. Germline V gives CDR1 PRHDT, CDR2 FYEKMQ (reference sequence). The CDR3 covers 13 residues. This sequence was found in a human donor with alopecia areata. The genes are TRBV13 and TRBJ1-2; D is unclear. This sample comprised CD8+ T cells sorted from blood, obtained at week 0. CDR3: CASSLGASRGYTF. CDR3 in DNA: TGTGCCAGCAGCTTAGGGGCCTCCAGGGGCTACACCTTC. The variable domain in full, completed from reference TRBV13 and TRBJ1-2, reads AAGVIQSPRHLIKEKRETATLKCYPIPRHDTVYWYQQGPGQDPQFLISFYEKMQSDKGSIPDRFSAQQFSDYHSELNMSSLELGDSALYFCASSLGASRGYTFGSGTRLTVV.